Listed below are T cell receptor beta chains from one sample, sequenced in a study of cytomegalovirus exposure and HLA in healthy donors. TCRdb keeps only in-frame clones here, not all; method: immunoSEQ multiplex PCR. This table holds 100,000 or so clones, 85% found once. Sequences were obtained from PBMCs. The receptor set was obtained from a man younger than 35 in good health and CMV-seropositive. CDR3s include the opening cysteine and the closing phenylalanine or tryptophan. D genes are given only for firm matches. Clone size is stated in some rows and not others, as once, few, many or a class when expanded.

V	J	size	D	DNA	CDR3
TRBV6-1	TRBJ1-2	.	TRBD1	TGTGCCAGCATTGGGACAGGGGCGGACTATGGCTACACCTTC	CASIGTGADYGYTF
TRBV19	TRBJ2-5	.	.	TGTGCCAGTTCGGACAGAACAGAGACCCAGTACTTC	CASSDRTETQYF
TRBV2	TRBJ1-1	.	TRBD1	TGTGCCAGCAGTGAAGTAGGGGACAGGGGGCAGACTGAAGCTTTCTTT	CASSEVGDRGQTEAFF
TRBV19	TRBJ1-2	.	TRBD1	TGTGCCAGTAGTACGATCAGGGGGCCTAACTATGGCTACACCTTC	CASSTIRGPNYGYTF
TRBV19	TRBJ2-3	.	TRBD1	TGTGCCAGTAGTCCCGGGACAGGGCACACAGATACGCAGTATTTT	CASSPGTGHTDTQYF
TRBV27	TRBJ2-1	.	.	TGTGCCAGCACTTCGAAACGTCGAGGCGGGATTAATGAGCAGTTCTTC	CASTSKRRGGINEQFF
TRBV2	TRBJ2-3	.	TRBD1	TGTGCCAGCTGGGACAGTAGCACAGATACGCAGTATTTT	CASWDSSTDTQYF
TRBV30	TRBJ2-1	.	TRBD2	TGTGCCGGGCGGGACTACTACAATGAGCAGTTCTTC	CAGRDYYNEQFF
TRBV18	TRBJ2-1	.	.	TGTGCCAGCTCACCGGTTGGCAGAAGCTCCTACAATGAGCAGTTCTTC	CASSPVGRSSYNEQFF
TRBV7-3	TRBJ2-5	.	.	TGTGCCAGCAGCCCCTCCGGGGATGTAGGGACCCAGTACTTC	CASSPSGDVGTQYF
TRBV29-1	TRBJ2-2	.	.	TGCAGCGTTGAACGAGCTACAGACACCGGGGAGCTGTTTTTT	CSVERATDTGELFF
TRBV2	TRBJ2-5	once	.	TGTGCCAGCAGTGGGTCAGGGGACGGAGAGACCCAGTACTTC	CASSGSGDGETQYF
TRBV10-2	TRBJ2-3	.	TRBD2	TGCGCCAGCAGTGATGGTTTAGCGGGAGGGCTGAATACGCAGTATTTT	CASSDGLAGGLNTQYF
TRBV23-1	TRBJ2-2	.	TRBD2	TGCGCCACCCTCCGGGAGGGCGCCAAATACGGGGAGCTGTTTTTT	CATLREGAKYGELFF
TRBV11-2	TRBJ1-1	few	TRBD1	TGTGCCAGCAGCCCGGACAGGGGGCCTGAAGCTTTCTTT	CASSPDRGPEAFF
TRBV15	TRBJ2-5	.	.	TGTGCCACCAGCAGAGATCCTCGAGGAGATGAGACCCAGTACTTC	CATSRDPRGDETQYF
TRBV6-6	TRBJ2-5	.	.	TGTGCCAGCACCGTCCTCGAGGGAGAGACCCAGTACTTC	CASTVLEGETQYF
TRBV5-6	TRBJ2-1	.	TRBD2	TGTGCCAGCAGCTTGGGGGCGGGAGATGAGCAGTTCTTC	CASSLGAGDEQFF
TRBV19	TRBJ2-5	.	.	TGTGCCAGTAGTTCCCCTTGGCAGGCGGGGACCCAGTACTTC	CASSSPWQAGTQYF
TRBV7-6	TRBJ2-1	.	.	TGTGCCAGCAGCTTAGAACAGGGTATCATTCCCTACAATGAGCAGTTCTTC	CASSLEQGIIPYNEQFF
TRBV7-9	TRBJ1-1	.	TRBD1	TGTGCCAGCAGCTTAGGTGGGACAGAACCTGAAGCTTTCTTT	CASSLGGTEPEAFF
TRBV6-1	TRBJ2-7	.	TRBD2	TGTGCCAGCACCCAAGGGTCGGGGGGCTCCTACGAGCAGTACTTC	CASTQGSGGSYEQYF
TRBV15	TRBJ1-2	.	.	TGTGCCACCAGCGGTCCTTTGGCAGGGGACTACTACACCTTC	CATSGPLAGDYYTF
TRBV6-6	TRBJ2-3	.	TRBD2	TGTGCCAGCACCCTGGGACTACCTAGCACAGATACGCAGTATTTT	CASTLGLPSTDTQYF
TRBV5-1	TRBJ1-1	.	.	TGCGCCAGCAGCCCCCCCCGGGCAGGGGAGACTGAAGCTTTCTTT	CASSPPRAGETEAFF
TRBV7-7	TRBJ2-5	.	TRBD1	TGTGCCAGCAGCCGGACAGGGAAAGAGACCCAGTACTTC	CASSRTGKETQYF
TRBV5-1	TRBJ2-5	.	TRBD1	TGCGCCAGCAGCTTTCAATCAGGGGGCAACGGAGAGACCCAGTACTTC	CASSFQSGGNGETQYF
TRBV28	TRBJ2-5	.	.	TGTGCCACCCAAGGGGGGCCTAGCGGCCATCAAGAGACCCAGTACTTC	CATQGGPSGHQETQYF
TRBV5-1	TRBJ2-3	.	.	TGCGCCAGCAGCCCCGGGACTAGCACAGATACGCAGTATTTT	CASSPGTSTDTQYF
TRBV6-5	TRBJ1-4	.	.	TGTGCCAGCAGTTATGGAGGGGAGGTTGAAAAACTGTTTTTT	CASSYGGEVEKLFF
TRBV7-9	TRBJ1-4	.	.	TGTGCCAGCAGCTTAGACAGGGAAAAACTGTTTTTT	CASSLDREKLFF
TRBV7-3	TRBJ2-2	few	.	TGTGCCAGCAAGAAACAGGGAGAGGGCGGGGAGCTGTTTTTT	CASKKQGEGGELFF
TRBV14	TRBJ2-7	.	.	TGTGCCAGCAGCCAGAGCGCTCCCCAGCAGTACTTC	CASSQSAPQQYF
TRBV18	TRBJ2-5	.	.	TGTGCCAGCTCACCAGGGGAGAGGGAGACCCAGTACTTC	CASSPGERETQYF
TRBV10-3	TRBJ1-1	few	TRBD1	TGTGCCATCAGTGACCGAGGACAGGGGGGGACTGAAGCTTTCTTT	CAISDRGQGGTEAFF
TRBV4-1	TRBJ2-7	once	.	TGCGCCAGCAGCCAAGCTCTAGCGTACAACTCCTACGAGCAGTACTTC	CASSQALAYNSYEQYF
TRBV15	TRBJ2-7	few	.	TGTGCCACCAGCGGGAGTTACGAGCAGTACTTC	CATSGSYEQYF
TRBV11-2	TRBJ2-3	once	TRBD2	TGTGCCAGCAGCTTAGAAACTAGCGCGGATACGCAGTATTTT	CASSLETSADTQYF
TRBV10-1	TRBJ1-1	.	.	TGCGCCAGCAGTGAGAGTCCGGGGTCTGAAGCTTTCTTT	CASSESPGSEAFF
TRBV2	TRBJ2-2	.	TRBD1	TGTGCCAGCAGTGAGTCAGGGGGCATGGGCACCGGGGAGCTGTTTTTT	CASSESGGMGTGELFF
TRBV7-9	TRBJ2-3	.	TRBD2	TGTGCCAGCAGCTTAACCAGCGGGAGGGTTGTAGATACGCAGTATTTT	CASSLTSGRVVDTQYF
TRBV30	TRBJ2-7	.	.	TGTGCCTGGAGTCCGCAGGGCCGAACCTACGAGCAGTACTTC	CAWSPQGRTYEQYF
TRBV7-6	TRBJ1-1	.	TRBD1	TGTGCCAGCAGCTTAGCGCATGGACAGGGGGCTGAAGCTTTCTTT	CASSLAHGQGAEAFF
TRBV4-1	TRBJ2-1	.	TRBD2	TGCGCCAGCAGCCACTTCCCTGGGGGGGGGTTCAATGAGCAGTTCTTC	CASSHFPGGGFNEQFF
TRBV5-1	TRBJ1-1	.	TRBD1	TGCGCCAGCGGACAGGGGTTGAACACTGAAGCTTTCTTT	CASGQGLNTEAFF
TRBV19	TRBJ1-2	many	TRBD1	TGTGCCAGTAGTACCACAGGGGGCTATGGCTACACCTTC	CASSTTGGYGYTF